The 27 T cell receptor beta chains below all came from one sample that was sequenced in a study of T cells after posttransplantation cyclophosphamide. Clones were sequenced by immunoSEQ multiplex PCR, and TCRdb holds only the in-frame ones, with some missing. The sample contains about 39,000 clones, none occurring once; 3.5% to 5.5% lies in the top ten. Specimen: PBMCs. Receptor source: a woman between 50 and 59 years old in good health and a related stem cell transplant donor.

This clone was counted at least ten times. This chain links TRBV2 with TRBJ1-1, with a possible D match to TRBD1 (6 bases). CDR3 size: 12 residues. V was trimmed by 8 bases and J by 8 bases, leaving 15 bases between them. The germline V gene has CDR1 SNHLY and CDR2 FYNNEI. The CDR3 sequence: CASEGVGSEAFF. As DNA, the CDR3 is TGTGCCAGCGAGGGGGTGGGGAGCGAAGCTTTCTTT.

The sample holds many counts of this clone. V usage is TRBV30 and J usage is TRBJ2-4; D is perhaps TRBD2 (6 bases). This CDR3 has 15 amino acids. V dropped 0 bases and J dropped 7 bases, with 16 bases sitting between them. Per the germline V gene, CDR1 is GTSNPN and CDR2 is SVGIG (reference sequence). CDR3 nucleotide sequence: TGTGCCTGGAGTGTACAGACCGGGGGAGCGAACATTCAGTACTTC. Translating it yields CAWSVQTGGANIQYF.

This clone was observed at least ten times. The V call is TRBV6-6, the J call TRBJ2-7, with a possible D match to TRBD1 (6 bases). The germline V gene encodes CDR1 MNHNY and CDR2 SVGAGI (reference sequence). CDR3 size: 15 residues. The V and J ends lost 3 bases and 0 bases respectively, with 12 bases between them. The CDR3 region has the DNA TGTGCCAGCAGTTATGGACAGCCGAGCTCCTACGAGCAGTACTTC. Amino acids: CASSYGQPSSYEQYF.

This clone was detected ten times or more. V gene TRBV19 combines with J gene TRBJ1-2, with 8 bases that match TRBD1. The V gene end was trimmed by 9 bases and the J gene end by 3 bases; junction bases not matched to a gene: 12. CDR1 is LNHDA and CDR2 is SQIVND in the germline V gene (reference sequence). CDR3 length: 15 residues. The CDR3 sequence: CASKDGQGDYYGYTF. The CDR3 DNA sequence: TGTGCCAGCAAGGATGGACAGGGAGATTACTATGGCTACACCTTC.

This clone was observed at least ten times. This sequence joins TRBV5-1 and TRBJ2-6, with a tentative D call TRBD1 (5 bases). V lost 5 bases to trimming and J lost 2 bases, with 14 bases between them. The CDR3 has 16 residues. Looked up from germline, CDR1 is SGHRS and CDR2 is YFSETQ. The CDR3 DNA sequence: TGCGCCAGCAGACCGGATGGGGCAACTGGGGCCAACGTCCTGACTTTC. Translation gives CASRPDGATGANVLTF.

This clone was detected many times. V gene TRBV11-2 combines with J gene TRBJ2-7; 8 bases agree with TRBD1. The CDR3 extends over 16 amino acids. Losses at the gene ends were 3 bases for V and 3 bases for J; bases not matched to a gene: 10. Germline assignment: CDR1 SGHAT and CDR2 FQNNGV. DNA for the CDR3: TGTGCCAGCAGCTTTCCGCTCGGGACAGGAAGCTACGAGCAGTACTTC. It is translated as CASSFPLGTGSYEQYF.

Many counts were recorded for this clone. This chain links TRBV11-3 with TRBJ2-5; 7 nucleotides agree with TRBD1. CDR3 length: 13 residues. V lost 5 bases, J lost 5 bases, and 5 bases stayed unmatched. Germline V gene sequence: CDR1 SGHNT, CDR2 YENEEA. CDR3 sequence: CASSATGVETQYF. The CDR3 DNA reads as TGTGCCAGCAGCGCCACAGGGGTCGAGACCCAGTACTTC. Full variable domain (remainder filled in from reference TRBV11-3 and TRBJ2-5): EAGVVQSPRYKIIEKKQPVAFWCNPISGHNTLYWYLQNLGQGPELLIRYENEEAVDDSQLPKDRFSAERLKGVDSTLKIQPAELGDSAVYLCASSATGVETQYFGPGTRLLVL.

This clone came up many times. The chain couples TRBV30 to TRBJ1-5; D gene ambiguous. V was trimmed by 4 bases and J by 4 bases, leaving 8 bases between them. The CDR3 contains 12 residues. Germline loops: CDR1 GTSNPN, CDR2 SVGIG (reference sequence). In DNA form, the CDR3 reads TGTGCCTGGACGAGCTCAAATCAGCCCCAGCATTTT. Translated, it gives CAWTSSNQPQHF.

This clone was seen many times. The chain links TRBV5-1 to TRBJ1-2, with TRBD1 matching over 9 bases. V lost 5 bases and J lost 4; bases outside the gene matches: 6. The germline V gene encodes CDR1 SGHRS and CDR2 YFSETQ. The CDR3 has 14 residues. DNA of the CDR3: TGCGCCAGCAGACAGGGGGGACAGGGCTATGGCTACACCTTC. It yields the protein CASRQGGQGYGYTF. Full variable domain (rest looked up from reference TRBV5-1 and TRBJ1-2): KAGVTQTPRYLIKTRGQQVTLSCSPISGHRSVSWYQQTPGQGLQFLFEYFSETQRNKGNFPGRFSGRQFSNSRSEMNVSTLELGDSALYLCASRQGGQGYGYTFGSGTRLTVV.

This clone was picked up many times. The chain combines TRBV4-3 with TRBJ1-1; the D is unclear. Germline V CDR1 and CDR2: LGHNA, YSLEER. The CDR3 totals 14 residues. The V and J ends lost 1 base and 1 base respectively, with 7 bases between them. CDR3 coding DNA: TGCGCCAGCAGCCAAGTCGGAGAGAACACTGAAGCTTTCTTT. It codes for CASSQVGENTEAFF.

This clone was seen repeatedly, ten times or more. V gene TRBV30 combines with J gene TRBJ1-6; 8 bases are shared with TRBD1. Germline V gives CDR1 GTSNPN, CDR2 SVGIG (reference sequence). With 3 bases clipped from V and 12 bases from J, the junction kept 7 bases outside the gene matches. CDR3 length equals 13 residues. DNA for the CDR3: TGTGCCTGGAGGTCCTCGGGGACAGGACCCCTCCACTTT. Amino acids: CAWRSSGTGPLHF.

This clone was detected ten times or more. The rearrangement uses TRBV5-4 and TRBJ2-7; 8 bases line up with TRBD1. The CDR3 is 13 residues long. Germline CDR1 reads SGHNT; CDR2 reads YYREEE (reference sequence). Trimming cost V 4 bases and J 7 bases; bases outside gene matches: 7. The CDR3 DNA follows: TGTGCCAGCAGCATCACAGGGGGAAGGGAGCAGTACTTC. It yields the protein CASSITGGREQYF.

This clone was found many times. V gene TRBV7-4 combines with J gene TRBJ1-6, with D hard to call. CDR1 is SGHVT and CDR2 is SQSDAQ in the germline V gene. The CDR3 is 10 amino acids. The CDR3 DNA reads as TGTGCACCGAGAAATTCACCCCTCCACTTT. Its translation: CAPRNSPLHF. The full variable domain, with the rest looked up from reference TRBV7-4 and TRBJ1-6, is GAGVSQSPRYKVAKRGRDVALRCDSISGHVTLYWYRQTLGQGSEVLTYSQSDAQRDKSGRPSGRFSAERPERSVSTLKIQRTEQGDSAVYLCAPRNSPLHFGNGTRLTVT.

In its sample, this clone was seen many times. The chain recombines TRBV30 with TRBJ2-7; no definite D call. Germline assignment: CDR1 GTSNPN and CDR2 SVGIG (reference sequence). V was cut by 1 base and J by 3 bases, with 10 bases left in between. The CDR3 spans 13 residues. CDR3 loop: CAWSGRGSYEQYF. CDR3 bases: TGTGCCTGGAGTGGGCGCGGCAGCTACGAGCAGTACTTC.

This clone was seen repeatedly, ten times or more. This rearrangement joins TRBV28 to TRBJ1-6; 7 bases line up with TRBD1. The CDR3 length is 12 residues. Germline CDR1 and CDR2: MDHEN and SYDVKM. Unmatched junction bases numbered 7, after V lost 8 bases and J lost 12 bases. The CDR3 here is CASGGQRGPLHF. CDR3 in DNA: TGTGCCAGCGGGGGACAGAGAGGACCCCTCCACTTT.

In its sample, this clone was seen many times. The rearrangement links TRBV6-1 to TRBJ2-7; tentatively, D is TRBD1 (6 bases). Germline CDR1 reads MNHNS; CDR2 reads SASEGT. The germline V and J ends were trimmed by 8 bases and 9 bases, with 17 bases remaining between them. This CDR3 is built from 12 residues. This CDR3 is CASGQYPLGQYF. For the CDR3, the DNA is TGTGCCAGCGGACAGTACCCCCTTGGGCAGTACTTC.

This clone was counted at least ten times. The chain is built from TRBV6-5 and TRBJ2-7; a weak D match, TRBD1 (6 bases). The length of the CDR3 is 15 residues. The germline V and J ends were trimmed by 0 bases and 4 bases, with 13 bases remaining between them. Germline V gene data show CDR1 as MNHEY and CDR2 as SVGAGI. CDR3 protein: CASSYSVRGSYEQYF. The CDR3 DNA reads as TGTGCCAGCAGTTACTCGGTCAGGGGTTCGTACGAGCAGTACTTC.

This clone was seen ten or more times. The chain is built from TRBV6-6 and TRBJ2-2; 9 positions match TRBD1. Trimming cost V 0 bases and J 5 bases; bases outside gene matches: 4. This CDR3 contains 16 residues. The V gene's germline CDR1 is MNHNY and CDR2 SVGAGI (reference sequence). The CDR3 spells CASSYSSGTGTGELFF. DNA of the CDR3: TGTGCCAGCAGTTACTCTTCCGGGACAGGGACCGGGGAGCTGTTTTTT.

This clone was observed at least ten times. The chain recombines TRBV19 with TRBJ2-3; TRBD2 matches at 7 bases. Looked up from germline, CDR1 is LNHDA and CDR2 is SQIVND (reference sequence). Germline trimming cut 3 bases from V and 2 bases from J; bases unmatched to any gene: 5. The CDR3 is 15 amino acids. The CDR3 nucleotides are TGTGCCAGTAGTATGATGGGGGGGACCACAGATACGCAGTATTTT. This encodes CASSMMGGTTDTQYF. Complete variable domain (other parts from reference TRBV19 and TRBJ2-3): DGGITQSPKYLFRKEGQNVTLSCEQNLNHDAMYWYRQDPGQGLRLIYYSQIVNDFQKGDIAEGYSVSREKKESFPLTVTSAQKNPTAFYLCASSMMGGTTDTQYFGPGTRLTVL.

Ten or more counts support this clone. The same CDR3 is also encoded by other DNA sequences in this sample. This CDR3 reads CASTSGGATEAFF. The DNA for the CDR3 is TGTGCCAGCACATCGGGGGGGGCCACTGAAGCTTTCTTT. V is TRBV28 and J is TRBJ1-1; tentative D call: TRBD1 (6 bases). Germline-derived CDR1 and CDR2 are MDHEN and SYDVKM. Trimming took 7 bases from V and 4 from J, leaving 13 bases between them. This CDR3 has 13 amino acids.

This clone has a count of ten or more. The rearrangement uses TRBV28 and TRBJ2-5; the D gene is possibly TRBD2 (5 bases). This CDR3 is 13 amino acids long. The V and J ends lost 1 base and 5 bases respectively, with 8 bases between them. The V gene's germline CDR1 is MDHEN and CDR2 SYDVKM. CDR3 sequence reads: CASSLSGVETQYF. The DNA for the CDR3 is TGTGCCAGCAGTTTATCCGGGGTCGAGACCCAGTACTTC.

This clone was counted at least ten times. V usage is TRBV28 and J usage is TRBJ1-2, with 7 bases aligning to TRBD1. Trimming at V came to 6 bases and at J to 0 bases, leaving 4 bases not matched to a gene. CDR1 MDHEN and CDR2 SYDVKM come from the germline V gene. This CDR3 is built from 14 residues. CDR3 DNA sequence: TGTGCCAGCAGGAGGACAGGTGCTAACTATGGCTACACCTTC. The encoded protein is CASRRTGANYGYTF.

Many counts were recorded for this clone. J is TRBJ2-3 and V is TRBV7-2; D is uncertain. Trimming stripped 1 base from V and 0 bases from J, with 5 bases between. The CDR3 contains 14 residues. The germline V gene encodes CDR1 SGHTA and CDR2 FQGNSA. CDR3 sequence: CASSLETSTDTQYF. CDR3 coding DNA: TGTGCCAGCAGCTTAGAAACAAGCACAGATACGCAGTATTTT.

This clone was recorded many times. The V and J genes are TRBV4-1 and TRBJ2-3, with D possibly being TRBD1 (6 bases). Trimming shortened V by 1 base and J by 5 bases, and 10 bases separated the two germline ends. Germline-derived CDR1 and CDR2 are MGHRA and YSYEKL. CDR3 length equals 14 residues. CDR3 sequence reads: CASSQGGQRDTQYF. The CDR3 coding sequence is TGCGCCAGCAGCCAAGGGGGGCAGAGAGATACGCAGTATTTT.

This clone was found many times. CDR3 sequence reads: CASSSLGAGPDYEQYF. Written as DNA, the CDR3 is TGTGCCAGCAGTTCCCTAGGGGCAGGGCCTGATTACGAGCAGTACTTC. This chain connects TRBV27 to TRBJ2-7; D is perhaps TRBD1 (5 bases). The CDR3 is 16 residues long. Germline V gene lookup returns CDR1 MNHEY and CDR2 SMNVEV (reference sequence). Trimming took off 4 bases at V and 4 bases at J, with 20 bases between the two ends.

This clone was observed at least ten times. Written as DNA, the CDR3 is TGCGCCAGCAGCCAAGATTTTACCGGGACAAGCTACGAGCAGTACTTC. As protein: CASSQDFTGTSYEQYF. The chain links TRBV4-1 to TRBJ2-7; maybe TRBD1 (6 bases). The CDR3 covers 16 residues. CDR1 is MGHRA and CDR2 is YSYEKL in the germline V gene. Trimming removed 0 bases at V and 3 bases at J, with 15 bases between.

This clone was picked up many times. The chain recombines TRBV19 with TRBJ1-1; TRBD1 is a possible D gene (5 bases). Trimming pared 0 bases from V and 2 bases from J, leaving 34 bases between. The CDR3 consists of 23 residues. Germline-derived CDR1 and CDR2 are LNHDA and SQIVND (reference sequence). CDR3 in amino acids: CASSIDPWRGEGVLLPYNTEAFF. CDR3 DNA sequence: TGTGCCAGTAGTATAGATCCGTGGCGGGGGGAGGGCGTGCTCCTGCCTTATAACACTGAAGCTTTCTTT.